The 23 T cell receptor beta chains below were found in one sample sequenced in a study of blood T cell repertoires in COVID-19. Generated by immunoSEQ multiplex PCR, the TCRdb table keeps only in-frame clones and is missing some. Here the sample spans around 63,000 clones, 75% to 90% being singletons. Sequenced: peripheral blood. These receptors all stem from a woman of 80 years or more with acute or convalescent COVID-19.

The V gene is TRBV28, the J gene TRBJ2-7, with 7 bases identical to TRBD1. The CDR3 extends over 13 amino acids. CDR1 and CDR2 from the germline V gene are MDHEN and SYDVKM. With V trimmed by 6 bases and J by 1 base, 3 bases remained unmatched. The CDR3 DNA reads TGTGCCAGCAGCTCGGGACAGTCCTACGAGCAGTACTTC. This translates into CASSSGQSYEQYF. The entire variable domain, with the rest obtained from reference TRBV28 and TRBJ2-7, is as follows: DVKVTQSSRYLVKRTGEKVFLECVQDMDHENMFWYRQDPGLGLRLIYFSYDVKMKEKGDIPEGYSVSREKKERFSLILESASTNQTSMYLCASSSGQSYEQYFGPGTRLTVT.

This chain connects TRBV6-1 to TRBJ1-2; tentatively, D is TRBD1 (6 bases). V dropped 2 bases and J dropped 4 bases, with 11 bases sitting between them. Germline CDR1 MNHNS, CDR2 SASEGT. This CDR3 contains 14 residues. CDR3 sequence reads: CASSEQRGSYGYTF. Here the CDR3 DNA reads TGTGCCAGCAGTGAACAGAGGGGGTCCTATGGCTACACCTTC.

The J gene is TRBJ2-3, the V gene TRBV3-1 (or the pseudogene TRBV3-2); 8 positions match TRBD2. This CDR3 has 16 residues. Trimming cost V 4 bases and J 6 bases; bases outside gene matches: 12. Per germline, CDR1 LGHDT and CDR2 YNNKEL (reference sequence). CDR3 protein: CASSLRGSGEVDTQYF. In nucleotides, the CDR3 is TGTGCCAGCAGCCTCAGGGGTAGCGGGGAAGTGGATACGCAGTATTTT.

The chain has TRBV28 and TRBJ1-5; 7 positions match TRBD1. CDR3 length: 16 amino acids. V shed 5 bases, J shed 4 bases, and the junction held 11 bases outside the gene matches. Germline V lookup: CDR1 MDHEN, CDR2 SYDVKM. In DNA form, the CDR3 reads TGTGCCAGCAGTCCCTCTACAGGGGCCCTTAATCAGCCCCAGCATTTT. Encoded protein: CASSPSTGALNQPQHF.

The J gene is TRBJ2-7, the V gene TRBV7-2, with D uncertain. The CDR3 is 13 residues long. Trimming cost V 5 bases and J 5 bases, with 13 bases left between them. Germline V CDR1 and CDR2: SGHTA, FQGNSA. DNA for the CDR3: TGTGCCAGCAGCCTTGCTGAGAACCACGAGCAGTACTTC. Translated, it gives CASSLAENHEQYF.

The chain employs TRBV7-9 and TRBJ2-1; 11 nucleotides align to TRBD2. Germline lookup yields CDR1 SEHNR and CDR2 FQNEAQ (reference sequence). Losses at the gene ends were 10 bases for V and 2 bases for J; bases not matched to a gene: 10. The CDR3 has 16 residues. The CDR3 bases are TGTGCCACCCGGGGGCCTAGCGGGGGGACCTACAATGAGCAGTTCTTC. Protein: CATRGPSGGTYNEQFF. Full variable domain (outside the CDR3, taken from reference TRBV7-9 and TRBJ2-1): DTGVSQNPRHKITKRGQNVTFRCDPISEHNRLYWYRQTLGQGPEFLTYFQNEAQLEKSRLLSDRFSAERPKGSFSTLEIQRTEQGDSAMYLCATRGPSGGTYNEQFFGPGTRLTVL.

The table lists this clone with a few counts. This sequence joins TRBV27 and TRBJ1-4; tentative D call: TRBD1 (5 bases). The germline V and J ends were trimmed by 6 bases and 8 bases, with 13 bases remaining between them. This CDR3 has 13 residues. Germline CDR1 is MNHEY and CDR2 is SMNVEV (reference sequence). The CDR3 reads CASRPGFHEKLFF. CDR3 bases: TGTGCCAGCAGGCCAGGGTTTCACGAAAAACTGTTTTTT. Combining the CDR3 with reference TRBV27 and TRBJ1-4 gives the whole variable domain EAQVTQNPRYLITVTGKKLTVTCSQNMNHEYMSWYRQDPGLGLRQIYYSMNVEVTDKGDVPEGYKVSRKEKRNFPLILESPSPNQTSLYFCASRPGFHEKLFFGSGTQLSVL.

The rearrangement uses TRBV30 and TRBJ2-2, with 10 bases identical to TRBD2. The germline V gene encodes CDR1 GTSNPN and CDR2 SVGIG (reference sequence). V trimming: 3 bases; J trimming: 6 bases; junction bases outside the gene matches: 7. The CDR3 contains 15 residues. For the CDR3, the DNA is TGTGCCTGGAGCCTCACCGGGACTAGCGCCGGGGAGCTGTTTTTT. This codes for CAWSLTGTSAGELFF.

The chain couples TRBV5-1 to TRBJ1-1, with D possibly matching TRBD1 (6 bases). Germline V gene lookup returns CDR1 SGHRS and CDR2 YFSETQ. The CDR3 runs to 14 residues. Trimming pared 2 bases from V and 5 bases from J, leaving 13 bases between. For the CDR3, the DNA is TGCGCCAGCAGCTTAGGAGCAGGGGTAACTGAAGCTTTCTTT. It specifies CASSLGAGVTEAFF.

The sample holds one count of this clone. V usage is TRBV24-1 and J usage is TRBJ2-3; 11 bases map to TRBD1. V was pared by 4 bases and J by 6 bases, with 8 bases of the junction left unmatched. CDR1 is KGHDR and CDR2 is SFDVKD in the germline V gene. This CDR3 spans 16 amino acids. The CDR3 spells CATSETGQGARDTQYF. In DNA form, the CDR3 reads TGTGCCACCAGTGAAACCGGACAGGGGGCGCGGGATACGCAGTATTTT.

The chain is built from TRBV7-2 and TRBJ2-2, with D possibly being TRBD2 (5 bases). The CDR3 loop spans 16 amino acids. Germline V lookup: CDR1 SGHTA, CDR2 FQGNSA. Trimming pared 1 base from V and 0 bases from J, leaving 9 bases between. CDR3 in DNA: TGTGCCAGCAGCTTAGAAGCGGAAGCGAACACCGGGGAGCTGTTTTTT. Encoded protein: CASSLEAEANTGELFF.

The V call is TRBV25-1, the J call TRBJ2-5; D unresolved. The CDR3 is 12 amino acids. The V end was cut by 7 bases, the J end by 5 bases, with 11 bases between. Germline V gene data show CDR1 as MGHDK and CDR2 as SYGVNS. Here the CDR3 DNA reads TGTGCCAGCAAAGAGGCCGGCGAGACCCAGTACTTC. Its translation is CASKEAGETQYF.

V gene TRBV5-1 combines with J gene TRBJ2-1; 9 bases match TRBD2. The CDR3 contains 15 residues. Germline V lookup: CDR1 SGHRS, CDR2 YFSETQ. J lost 5 bases, V lost 2 bases, and 5 bases had no gene match. CDR3 in DNA: TGCGCCAGCAGCTTAGCGGGGGGAAGGAACAATGAGCAGTTCTTC. Residues: CASSLAGGRNNEQFF.

The sample holds one count of this clone. The V call is TRBV11-2, the J call TRBJ2-7; tentatively, D is TRBD1 (5 bases). The CDR3 totals 14 residues. The V end lost 10 bases, the J end lost 6 bases, and 22 bases lay between the germline ends. CDR1 SGHAT and CDR2 FQNNGV come from the germline V gene. CDR3 DNA sequence: TGTGCCACCTACCTAGAGCAGGGTAGTTTCGAGCAGTACTTC. Residues: CATYLEQGSFEQYF.

The rearrangement uses TRBV7-8 and TRBJ2-4; TRBD2 matches at 14 bases. J was trimmed by 1 base and V by 5 bases; bases with no gene match: 10. From germline, CDR1 is SGHVS and CDR2 FQNEAQ. The CDR3 runs 19 residues. CDR3 protein: CASSLDPGLAGDAKNIQYF. CDR3 bases: TGTGCCAGCAGCCTCGACCCGGGACTAGCGGGAGACGCCAAAAACATTCAGTACTTC.

The chain combines TRBV7-8 with TRBJ2-3; no clear D gene. Germline-derived CDR1 and CDR2 are SGHVS and FQNEAQ. The V end lost 4 bases, the J end lost 2 bases, and 10 bases lay between the germline ends. The CDR3 sequence is 14 residues long. The CDR3 reads CASSWARLTDTQYF. The CDR3, as DNA: TGTGCCAGCAGCTGGGCCCGCCTCACAGATACGCAGTATTTT.

CDR3: CASRLGQGNIQYF. The DNA of the CDR3 is TGTGCCAGCAGACTGGGACAGGGGAACATTCAGTACTTC. The chain uses TRBV2 and TRBJ2-4, with 10 bases identical to TRBD1. The ends lost 6 bases at V and 7 bases at J; junction bases unmatched: 3. The CDR3 is 13 amino acids. The germline V gene has CDR1 SNHLY and CDR2 FYNNEI.

V and J are TRBV7-3 and TRBJ2-1, with TRBD2 matching 8 bases. Germline trimming cut 4 bases from V and 3 bases from J; bases unmatched to any gene: 5. Germline values: CDR1 SGHTA, CDR2 FQGTGA. CDR3 length: 15 amino acids. CDR3 sequence reads: CASSSTGTSYNEQFF. DNA of the CDR3: TGTGCCAGCAGCTCAACCGGGACTAGCTACAATGAGCAGTTCTTC.

The CDR3, as DNA: TGCGCCAGCAGCCAAGACAGGGCAAGCTCCTATAATTCACCCCTCCACTTT. Translated, it gives CASSQDRASSYNSPLHF. The chain uses TRBV4-1 and TRBJ1-6; D possibly corresponds to TRBD1 (5 bases). V shed 0 bases and J shed 0 bases, with 9 bases lying between them. The germline V gene has CDR1 MGHRA and CDR2 YSYEKL. This CDR3 region has 17 residues.

V usage is TRBV28 and J usage is TRBJ1-5, with a weak D call TRBD1 (6 bases). V was shortened by 2 bases and J by 7 bases, with 12 bases between the two germline ends. Germline lookup yields CDR1 MDHEN and CDR2 SYDVKM. The CDR3 totals 14 residues. CDR3 nucleotides: TGTGCCAGCAGTTTACTACAGGGTACCCAGCCCCAGCATTTT. Its translation is CASSLLQGTQPQHF.

This clone was found a few times. The chain recombines TRBV24-1 with TRBJ2-2, with 8 bases fitting TRBD2. CDR1 and CDR2 (germline): KGHDR, SFDVKD. V shed 7 bases and J 7 bases; nucleotides not matched to a gene: 4. There are 13 residues in the CDR3. The CDR3 DNA follows: TGTGCCACCAGGCGGGAGGCGGTCGGGGAGCTGTTTTTT. Protein sequence: CATRREAVGELFF.

This clone was recorded once. J is TRBJ1-2 and V is TRBV6-1, with 8 bases that match TRBD1. This CDR3 is 15 amino acids long. CDR1 is MNHNS and CDR2 is SASEGT in the germline V gene. The V gene end was trimmed by 1 base and the J gene end by 4 bases; junction bases not matched to a gene: 5. The CDR3 is CASSEDLGQGYGYTF. Here the CDR3 DNA reads TGTGCCAGCAGTGAAGACTTAGGACAGGGCTATGGCTACACCTTC.

The V call is TRBV3-1 (or the pseudogene TRBV3-2), the J call TRBJ2-2, with 11 bases identical to TRBD2. CDR1 is LGHDT, CDR2 YNNKEL, per germline (reference sequence). V lost 1 base, J lost 5 bases, and 3 bases stayed unmatched. The CDR3 length is 16 residues. DNA for the CDR3: TGTGCCAGCAGCCAAGGACTAGCGGGACGGACCGGGGAGCTGTTTTTT. Its protein is CASSQGLAGRTGELFF.